Sequencing of this T cell receptor (beta chain) was carried out in a study of blood T cell repertoires in COVID-19. J gave up 4 bases and V 4 bases, and 7 bases lay outside the gene matches. Per the germline V gene, CDR1 is SGHRS and CDR2 is YFSETQ. The CDR3 loop spans 14 amino acids. Only in-frame clones appear in the TCRdb table, and some are missing; sequencing was by immunoSEQ multiplex PCR. The sample carries approximately 70,000 clones, 86% recorded once. The material sequenced was peripheral blood. V usage is TRBV5-1 and J usage is TRBJ2-5; 7 bases are a match to TRBD2. The receptor's source is a man between 65 and 79 years old with active COVID-19. In DNA, the CDR3 is TGCGCCAGCAGCCCGGGGGGACCCGCAGAGACCCAGTACTTC. The encoded protein is CASSPGGPAETQYF.